Below, 31 T cell receptor beta chains from the same sample are listed, as sequenced in a study of cytomegalovirus exposure and HLA in healthy donors. Only in-frame clones appear in the TCRdb table, and some are missing; sequencing was by immunoSEQ multiplex PCR. The sample lists over 150,000 clones; roughly 84% were seen once. Sequenced material: PBMCs. These receptor sequences come from a human donor in good health.

The J gene is TRBJ2-1, the V gene TRBV28; 8 bases match TRBD2. This CDR3 comprises 15 residues. Germline assignment: CDR1 MDHEN and CDR2 SYDVKM. Trimming at V came to 5 bases and at J to 7 bases, leaving 10 bases not matched to a gene. The chain's CDR3 is CASSPSGGRYNEQFF. CDR3 nucleotide sequence: TGTGCCAGCAGTCCGTCGGGAGGGCGGTATAATGAGCAGTTCTTC.

The chain couples TRBV27 to TRBJ1-6; the match to TRBD1 covers 9 bases. V lost 0 bases to trimming and J lost 10 bases; unmatched junction nucleotides: 4. The CDR3 is made up of 15 amino acids. The germline CDR1 and CDR2 sequences are MNHEY and SMNVEV (reference sequence). Written as DNA, the CDR3 is TGTGCCAGCAGTTTATCGACAGGGGGGACCTCACCCCTCCACTTT. It codes for CASSLSTGGTSPLHF.

The chain employs TRBV6-5 and TRBJ2-4, with D perhaps matching TRBD2 (5 bases). The V and J ends lost 8 bases and 0 bases respectively, with 8 bases between them. CDR1 and CDR2 from the germline V gene are MNHEY and SVGAGI. The CDR3 sequence is 13 residues long. This CDR3 is CASRDLAKNIQYF. CDR3 coding DNA: TGTGCCAGCCGGGATCTAGCCAAAAACATTCAGTACTTC.

This clone is a singleton in its sample. The V and J genes are TRBV25-1 and TRBJ2-2; the match to TRBD2 covers 8 bases. With 8 bases clipped from V and 1 base from J, the junction kept 15 bases outside the gene matches. Germline lookup yields CDR1 MGHDK and CDR2 SYGVNS. There are 18 residues in the CDR3. The CDR3 DNA reads as TGTGCCAGCGAGGCGGGAGGCCATATCCGAGTGAACACCGGGGAGCTGTTTTTT. Protein: CASEAGGHIRVNTGELFF.

This clone has a handful of counts. This chain joins TRBV2 and TRBJ2-2; possible D gene TRBD2, 6 bases. Germline lookup yields CDR1 SNHLY and CDR2 FYNNEI. CDR3 size: 15 residues. V dropped 6 bases and J dropped 4 bases, with 15 bases sitting between them. The CDR3, as DNA: TGTGCCAGCAGCAGTCGGGGGAGGACCACCGGGGAGCTGTTTTTT. It specifies CASSSRGRTTGELFF. The whole variable domain, remainder taken from reference TRBV2 and TRBJ2-2, is EPEVTQTPSHQVTQMGQEVILRCVPISNHLYFYWYRQILGQKVEFLVSFYNNEISEKSEIFDDQFSVERPDGSNFTLKIRSTKLEDSAMYFCASSSRGRTTGELFFGEGSRLTVL.

The chain carries TRBV7-9 and TRBJ2-1, with 9 nucleotides matching TRBD2. Trimming at V came to 1 base and at J to 3 bases, leaving 4 bases not matched to a gene. The CDR3 covers 16 residues. Germline values: CDR1 SEHNR, CDR2 FQNEAQ (reference sequence). For the CDR3, the DNA is TGTGCCAGCAGCTTAGTTGGAGCGGGGGGCTACAATGAGCAGTTCTTC. Its protein is CASSLVGAGGYNEQFF.

The chain employs TRBV9 and TRBJ1-1; unclear D gene. The CDR3 consists of 12 residues. The V gene's germline CDR1 is SGDLS and CDR2 YYNGEE. Trimming cost V 0 bases and J 8 bases, with 8 bases left between them. CDR3 sequence (DNA): TGTGCCAGCAGCGTAGACGGACTAGAAGCTTTCTTT. It translates to CASSVDGLEAFF.

The V call is TRBV11-2, the J call TRBJ1-2; 8 bases are shared with TRBD1. The CDR3 covers 18 residues. Per the germline V gene, CDR1 is SGHAT and CDR2 is FQNNGV. V trimming: 6 bases; J trimming: 0 bases; junction bases outside the gene matches: 15. In DNA form, the CDR3 reads TGTGCCAGCAGACATTACTCAGGGGGCGGAAGGACTAACTATGGCTACACCTTC. Residues: CASRHYSGGGRTNYGYTF.

The genes are TRBV7-8 and TRBJ2-1; 12 bases map to TRBD2. The CDR3 is 17 residues long. CDR1 SGHVS and CDR2 FQNEAQ come from the germline V gene. V was pared by 2 bases and J by 6 bases, with 8 bases of the junction left unmatched. CDR3 residues: CASSLSRLAGEFNEQFF. DNA for the CDR3: TGTGCCAGCAGCTTATCAAGACTAGCGGGGGAATTCAATGAGCAGTTCTTC.

The chain combines TRBV7-9 with TRBJ2-1, with 7 bases fitting TRBD2. The germline V gene encodes CDR1 SEHNR and CDR2 FQNEAQ (reference sequence). This CDR3 is 17 amino acids long. The V and J ends lost 5 bases and 0 bases, in that order; junction bases with no gene match: 10. The DNA for the CDR3 is TGTGCCAGCAGCCCAAAGGGGCGGGGGAGCTCCTACAATGAGCAGTTCTTC. Its protein product is CASSPKGRGSSYNEQFF.

The chain links TRBV5-6 to TRBJ1-1; D ambiguous. The CDR3 covers 16 residues. V was pared by 3 bases and J by 2 bases, with 17 bases between. Germline V gene data show CDR1 as SGHDT and CDR2 as YYEEEE. The CDR3 DNA reads as TGTGCCAGCAGCTCACCGAGGCGCTGGTCAAACACTGAAGCTTTCTTT. Residues: CASSSPRRWSNTEAFF. Together with reference TRBV5-6 and TRBJ1-1, the CDR3 gives the full variable domain: DAGVTQSPTHLIKTRGQQVTLRCSPKSGHDTVSWYQQALGQGPQFIFQYYEEEERQRGNFPDRFSGHQFPNYSSELNVNALLLGDSALYLCASSSPRRWSNTEAFFGQGTRLTVV.

This chain joins TRBV7-2 and TRBJ2-3; 9 bases are shared with TRBD2. V was pared by 5 bases and J by 6 bases, with 3 bases of the junction left unmatched. This CDR3 contains 13 residues. Germline values: CDR1 SGHTA, CDR2 FQGNSA. DNA of the CDR3: TGTGCCAGCAGCACGGGACTAGCCGATACGCAGTATTTT. Its translation is CASSTGLADTQYF.

V is TRBV6-1 and J is TRBJ2-7; D remains unclear. The ends were cut back, 3 bases at V and 1 base at J, with 13 bases in the middle. Germline-derived CDR1 and CDR2 are MNHNS and SASEGT. The CDR3 has 15 amino acids. This CDR3 is CASSEANTVSYEQYF. As DNA, the CDR3 is TGTGCCAGCAGTGAGGCCAACACCGTTTCCTACGAGCAGTACTTC.

The chain couples TRBV27 to TRBJ2-2, with 8 nucleotides matching TRBD1. The CDR3 loop spans 15 amino acids. V trimming: 5 bases; J trimming: 6 bases; junction bases outside the gene matches: 8. Looked up from germline, CDR1 is MNHEY and CDR2 is SMNVEV (reference sequence). Here the CDR3 reads CASSEKTGVSGELFF. CDR3 sequence (DNA): TGTGCCAGCAGTGAAAAGACAGGGGTTTCCGGGGAGCTGTTTTTT.

The V gene is TRBV6-1, the J gene TRBJ2-7; no firm D call. Trimming left V 5 bases short and J 4 bases short, with 6 bases between. This CDR3 has 11 amino acids. In germline, CDR1 is MNHNS, CDR2 SASEGT. The CDR3 reads CASSRLYEQYF. CDR3 nucleotide sequence: TGTGCCAGCAGTCGTCTGTACGAGCAGTACTTC.

The rearrangement links TRBV5-6 to TRBJ2-2; tentatively, D is TRBD2 (6 bases). This CDR3 comprises 17 residues. Trimming removed 5 bases at V and 4 bases at J, with 21 bases between. Germline values: CDR1 SGHDT, CDR2 YYEEEE. CDR3 amino acids: CASRYLGGWQSTGELFF. The DNA for the CDR3 is TGTGCCAGCAGATATCTTGGGGGGTGGCAAAGCACCGGGGAGCTGTTTTTT.

V gene TRBV11-1 combines with J gene TRBJ2-3; D ambiguous. The germline CDR1 and CDR2 sequences are SGHAT and FQDESV (reference sequence). The ends were cut back, 0 bases at V and 2 bases at J, with 9 bases in the middle. CDR3 length equals 15 residues. The CDR3 bases are TGTGCCAGCAGCTTAGCAGGCGGAACCACAGATACGCAGTATTTT. Residues: CASSLAGGTTDTQYF.

The V call is TRBV2, the J call TRBJ1-1, with 8 nucleotides matching TRBD1. The CDR3 runs 14 residues. The germline CDR1 and CDR2 sequences are SNHLY and FYNNEI. Unmatched junction bases numbered 5, after V lost 8 bases and J lost 0 bases. The CDR3 sequence is CASQIQGVNTEAFF. The CDR3 DNA is TGTGCCAGCCAGATACAGGGGGTGAACACTGAAGCTTTCTTT.

The CDR3 nucleotides are TGTGCCAGCAGTTTCCCAGGGGCGTTGGAGCAGTTCTTC. Amino acids: CASSFPGALEQFF. The V call is TRBV27, the J call TRBJ2-1; TRBD1 is a possible D gene (6 bases). The germline CDR1 and CDR2 sequences are MNHEY and SMNVEV (reference sequence). The CDR3 covers 13 residues. V shed 3 bases and J shed 10 bases, with 13 bases lying between them.

This chain connects TRBV7-2 to TRBJ2-2; possible D gene TRBD1, 6 bases. CDR3 length equals 16 residues. In germline, CDR1 is SGHTA, CDR2 FQGNSA. V was pared by 1 base and J by 0 bases, with 9 bases between. The DNA of the CDR3 is TGTGCCAGCAGCTTAGTCTGGACAGCGAACACCGGGGAGCTGTTTTTT. This translates into CASSLVWTANTGELFF.

The genes are TRBV30 and TRBJ2-7; weak D call: TRBD2 (6 bases). Per the germline V gene, CDR1 is GTSNPN and CDR2 is SVGIG (reference sequence). Trimming removed 0 bases from V and 4 bases from J, with 13 bases in between. The CDR3 totals 14 residues. The CDR3 nucleotides read TGTGCCTGGAGTGTGCTACTAGCTGGTTACGAGCAGTACTTC. Translated: CAWSVLLAGYEQYF.

The chain couples TRBV9 to TRBJ1-1; D ambiguous. Trimming took 4 bases from V and 11 from J, leaving 18 bases between them. Germline V gives CDR1 SGDLS, CDR2 YYNGEE. The CDR3 sequence is 13 residues long. CDR3 in amino acids: CASSPRGRGGAFF. Written as DNA, the CDR3 is TGTGCCAGCAGCCCGAGAGGCCGCGGAGGGGCTTTCTTT. Using reference TRBV9 and TRBJ1-1 for the parts outside the CDR3, the full variable domain is DSGVTQTPKHLITATGQRVTLRCSPRSGDLSVYWYQQSLDQGLQFLIQYYNGEERAKGNILERFSAQQFPDLHSELNLSSLELGDSALYFCASSPRGRGGAFFGQGTRLTVV.

The genes are TRBV15 and TRBJ2-1; 7 bases map to TRBD2. V was pared by 0 bases and J by 8 bases, with 7 bases of the junction left unmatched. From germline, CDR1 is LNHNV and CDR2 YYDKDF (reference sequence). The CDR3 spans 15 residues. CDR3 in DNA: TGTGCCACCAGCAGAGATCCGGGGGGAGTCGATGAGCAGTTCTTC. It encodes CATSRDPGGVDEQFF.

The chain combines TRBV30 with TRBJ2-5; D is perhaps TRBD2 (5 bases). CDR3 size: 13 residues. The germline gives CDR1 GTSNPN, CDR2 SVGIG (reference sequence). Trimming took 5 bases from V and 4 from J, leaving 14 bases between them. CDR3 nucleotides: TGTGCCTGGTCGGGCGGGCTGAGAGAGACCCAGTACTTC. This codes for CAWSGGLRETQYF. The complete variable domain, with remaining parts taken from reference TRBV30 and TRBJ2-5, reads SQTIHQWPATLVQPVGSPLSLECTVEGTSNPNLYWYRQAAGRGLQLLFYSVGIGQISSEVPQNLSASRPQDRQFILSSKKLLLSDSGFYLCAWSGGLRETQYFGPGTRLLVL.

The rearrangement joins TRBV10-1 to TRBJ2-1; 10 bases map to TRBD2. The CDR3 covers 14 residues. V dropped 7 bases and J dropped 6; count of bases not matched to a gene: 6. The germline gives CDR1 WNHNN, CDR2 SYGVQD (reference sequence). The CDR3 reads CASKIAGGSNEQFF. The CDR3 DNA reads as TGCGCCAGCAAAATAGCGGGGGGAAGCAATGAGCAGTTCTTC.

This sequence joins TRBV7-8 and TRBJ1-1, with 8 bases fitting TRBD1. In germline, CDR1 is SGHVS, CDR2 FQNEAQ. CDR3 size: 15 residues. The ends lost 1 base at V and 5 bases at J; junction bases unmatched: 6. The CDR3 protein is CASSLGTQGATEAFF. The DNA for the CDR3 is TGTGCCAGCAGCTTAGGAACGCAGGGGGCAACTGAAGCTTTCTTT.

V usage is TRBV6-1 and J usage is TRBJ2-1, with 7 bases aligning to TRBD1. Per the germline V gene, CDR1 is MNHNS and CDR2 is SASEGT. The V segment lost 4 bases and the J segment 4 bases; nucleotides outside the gene matches: 7. The CDR3 consists of 15 residues. CDR3 DNA: TGTGCCAGCAGTGCCCAGACAGGGACATACAATGAGCAGTTCTTC. Amino acid sequence: CASSAQTGTYNEQFF.

The J gene is TRBJ2-2, the V gene TRBV6-4; possibly TRBD2 for D (6 bases). Between the trimmed V and J ends, which lost 5 bases and 4 bases, there was a span of 11 bases. This CDR3 spans 14 amino acids. Germline values: CDR1 MRHNA, CDR2 SNTAGT. The CDR3 protein is CASSTGEGTGELFF. DNA for the CDR3: TGTGCCAGCAGTACGGGGGAAGGCACCGGGGAGCTGTTTTTT.

The rearrangement joins TRBV15 to TRBJ1-1, with 9 nucleotides matching TRBD1. Germline trimming cut 8 bases from V and 0 bases from J; bases unmatched to any gene: 4. Germline CDR1 reads LNHNV; CDR2 reads YYDKDF (reference sequence). CDR3 length equals 14 residues. CDR3 region: CATARDRVNTEAFF. Written as DNA, the CDR3 is TGTGCCACCGCCCGGGACAGGGTGAACACTGAAGCTTTCTTT.

This chain joins TRBV28 and TRBJ1-4, with a weak D call TRBD1 (6 bases). Germline V gene data show CDR1 as MDHEN and CDR2 as SYDVKM. V was clipped by 6 bases and J by 4 bases, with 15 bases between them. CDR3 length: 15 residues. The CDR3 DNA is TGTGCCAGCAGGGGAGGGGGGAAGGTTAATGAAAAACTGTTTTTT. Its protein product is CASRGGGKVNEKLFF.

This clone was recorded once. This chain connects TRBV5-1 to TRBJ1-4; D is unresolved. The CDR3 loop spans 15 amino acids. CDR1 is SGHRS and CDR2 is YFSETQ in the germline V gene. V was shortened by 3 bases and J by 12 bases, with 21 bases between the two germline ends. The CDR3 region has the DNA TGCGCCAGCAGCTCGCAAGACGGCTTTGGTGCGGAACTGTTTTTT. Encoded protein: CASSSQDGFGAELFF.